This TCR beta chain derives from a study of regulatory T cells in long-lasting Graves disease. Whole-study results and caveats: Fewer public clonotypes were shared by new patients (about 940) than by persistent patients (around 2,900).

The CDR3 totals 14 residues. Germline trimming cut 5 bases from V and 4 bases from J; bases unmatched to any gene: 6. Per the germline V gene, CDR1 is MNHNS and CDR2 is SASEGT. The time point was: newly diagnosed GD, antithyroid drugs for less than 3 months. The TCR library was made from RNA that had been extracted from PBMCs in TRIzol. Building of the TCR beta libraries involved iRepertoire HTBI primers and Arm-PCR of CDR3 regions. A single record per CDR3 protein comes from TCRdb applying MiXCR to the multiplex PCR reads. The repertoire holds hundreds of thousands of distinct CDR3 sequences, around 15% seen once, with roughly 10% in the top ten. This clonotype was picked up many times. The target antigen is unknown. The same sample was also studied in work on T cells in Graves' hyperthyroidism and ophthalmopathy. As that report states: In making diagnoses, clinical symptoms, serum thyroxine and TRAb, thyroid ultrasound and orbital computed tomography were all used.

This specimen was peripheral blood mononuclear cells (PBMCs), taken at new diagnosis, from a patient treated with antithyroid drugs. J is TRBJ2-7 and V is TRBV6-1; 9 bases are shared with TRBD1. The origin of this receptor is a woman in her twenties or thirties with Graves disease. The CDR3 region has the DNA TGTGCCAGCAGTACTACAGGGGGCTCTTACGAGCAGTACTTC. The encoded protein is CASSTTGGSYEQYF.